The next 26 T cell receptor beta chains were all read from a single sample in a study of cytomegalovirus exposure and HLA in healthy donors. Clones were read by immunoSEQ multiplex PCR, and TCRdb kept only the in-frame ones, dropping some. The sample contains more than 300,000 clones, about nine tenths of which appear only once. Specimen: PBMCs. The receptor set was obtained from a woman in her late teens or twenties in good health and CMV-seronegative.

CDR3 DNA: TGCGCCAGCAGCGCTTCGACAGGGACCGCCTACGAGCAGTACTTC. Residues: CASSASTGTAYEQYF. The chain joins TRBV5-1 to TRBJ2-7; 7 nucleotides agree with TRBD1. After removal of 4 bases from V and 2 bases from J, the junction contained 9 bases not matched to a gene. The CDR3 runs 15 residues. Germline V gene data show CDR1 as SGHRS and CDR2 as YFSETQ.

This chain connects TRBV9 to TRBJ2-5; TRBD2 matches at 7 bases. V shed 2 bases and J 5 bases; nucleotides not matched to a gene: 6. CDR3 length: 14 residues. Per germline, CDR1 SGDLS and CDR2 YYNGEE. Written as DNA, the CDR3 is TGTGCCAGCAGCGTGCACGGGGAGGGTGAGACCCAGTACTTC. The encoded protein is CASSVHGEGETQYF.

This chain links TRBV5-8 with TRBJ2-7; 7 nucleotides align to TRBD2. The junction had 8 bases not matched to a gene; V was cut back by 4 bases and J by 1 base. Germline lookup yields CDR1 SGHTS and CDR2 YDEGEE. The CDR3 spans 15 residues. For the CDR3, the DNA is TGTGCCAGCAGCCCCCATGTGGGGGGGTCCTACGAGCAGTACTTC. Translating gives CASSPHVGGSYEQYF.

The chain carries TRBV5-1 and TRBJ1-2; D unclear. The germline gives CDR1 SGHRS, CDR2 YFSETQ. The ends were cut back, 0 bases at V and 3 bases at J, with 6 bases in the middle. The CDR3 sequence is 13 residues long. CDR3 residues: CASSLDNYYGYTF. Here the CDR3 DNA reads TGCGCCAGCAGCTTGGACAATTACTATGGCTACACCTTC.

This rearrangement joins TRBV2 to TRBJ1-1; TRBD1 aligns across 8 bases. The ends lost 5 bases at V and 4 bases at J; junction bases unmatched: 12. CDR1 and CDR2 from the germline V gene are SNHLY and FYNNEI. This CDR3 comprises 16 residues. The DNA of the CDR3 is TGTGCCAGCAGTCCGGGGGACAGGTCGGTTCGCACTGAAGCTTTCTTT. Translated: CASSPGDRSVRTEAFF.

The V and J genes are TRBV2 and TRBJ2-1, with 11 bases aligning to TRBD2. This CDR3 comprises 16 residues. CDR1 and CDR2 from the germline V gene are SNHLY and FYNNEI. V trimming: 5 bases; J trimming: 4 bases; junction bases outside the gene matches: 7. The CDR3 bases are TGTGCCAGCAGTAATCCTAGCGGGAGGACATACAATGAGCAGTTCTTC. The encoded protein is CASSNPSGRTYNEQFF.

The V call is TRBV7-9, the J call TRBJ2-6; no definite D call. There are 15 residues in the CDR3. Trimming shortened V by 2 bases and J by 0 bases, and 5 bases separated the two germline ends. The germline V gene has CDR1 SEHNR and CDR2 FQNEAQ (reference sequence). The CDR3, as DNA: TGTGCCAGCAGCTTAACAGACTCTGGGGCCAACGTCCTGACTTTC. Encoded protein: CASSLTDSGANVLTF.

This clone has a single count. V usage is TRBV10-3 and J usage is TRBJ1-2, with 12 bases lining up with TRBD1. The CDR3 spans 14 residues. Germline trimming cut 6 bases from V and 8 bases from J; bases unmatched to any gene: 7. Germline CDR1 and CDR2: ENHRY and SYGVKD. CDR3 in amino acids: CAISEGQGARGYTF. Here the CDR3 DNA reads TGTGCCATCAGCGAGGGACAGGGGGCACGAGGCTACACCTTC.

This sequence joins TRBV28 and TRBJ2-1; maybe TRBD2 (6 bases). V gave up 1 base and J gave up 0 bases, with 10 bases separating them. The CDR3 totals 16 residues. Germline V gives CDR1 MDHEN, CDR2 SYDVKM. The CDR3, as DNA: TGTGCCAGCAGTTTATTACGGGGGAGCTCCTACAATGAGCAGTTCTTC. Its translation is CASSLLRGSSYNEQFF. Full variable domain (remainder filled in from reference TRBV28 and TRBJ2-1): DVKVTQSSRYLVKRTGEKVFLECVQDMDHENMFWYRQDPGLGLRLIYFSYDVKMKEKGDIPEGYSVSREKKERFSLILESASTNQTSMYLCASSLLRGSSYNEQFFGPGTRLTVL.

The table lists this clone with a few counts. V is TRBV13 and J is TRBJ1-2; 7 bases fit TRBD1. Per the germline V gene, CDR1 is PRHDT and CDR2 is FYEKMQ (reference sequence). J gave up 4 bases and V 5 bases, and 4 bases lay outside the gene matches. This CDR3 contains 13 residues. CDR3 protein: CASSPGQLYGYTF. DNA for the CDR3: TGTGCCAGCAGCCCGGGACAGCTCTATGGCTACACCTTC. Together with reference TRBV13 and TRBJ1-2, the CDR3 gives the full variable domain: AAGVIQSPRHLIKEKRETATLKCYPIPRHDTVYWYQQGPGQDPQFLISFYEKMQSDKGSIPDRFSAQQFSDYHSELNMSSLELGDSALYFCASSPGQLYGYTFGSGTRLTVV.

The CDR3 sequence: CASSPRGETQYF. The CDR3 bases are TGTGCCAGCAGCCCTCGGGGAGAGACCCAGTACTTC. The gene calls are TRBV9 and TRBJ2-5, with D possibly being TRBD2 (5 bases). In germline, CDR1 is SGDLS, CDR2 YYNGEE. Trimming pared 4 bases from V and 4 bases from J, leaving 8 bases between. The CDR3 is 12 residues long.

The J gene is TRBJ2-7, the V gene TRBV5-1; 7 bases fit TRBD2. Trimming removed 5 bases from V and 4 bases from J; junction bases left unmatched: 0. The germline gives CDR1 SGHRS, CDR2 YFSETQ. The CDR3 spans 11 residues. The CDR3 bases are TGCGCCAGCAGGCGGGAGTACGAGCAGTACTTC. Its translation: CASRREYEQYF. Based on the CDR3 plus reference TRBV5-1 and TRBJ2-7, the full variable domain is KAGVTQTPRYLIKTRGQQVTLSCSPISGHRSVSWYQQTPGQGLQFLFEYFSETQRNKGNFPGRFSGRQFSNSRSEMNVSTLELGDSALYLCASRREYEQYFGPGTRLTVT.

The chain recombines TRBV18 with TRBJ1-2; D is ambiguous. The CDR3 has 12 residues. Germline V gene sequence: CDR1 KGHSH, CDR2 LQKENI. V dropped 3 bases and J dropped 4 bases, with 6 bases sitting between them. The CDR3, as DNA: TGTGCCAGCTCACCCAGCGGCTATGGCTACACCTTC. Translated, it gives CASSPSGYGYTF.

The table lists this clone with a count of one. This chain uses TRBV7-3 with TRBJ2-2; 11 nucleotides agree with TRBD2. This CDR3 comprises 17 residues. Germline V gives CDR1 SGHTA, CDR2 FQGTGA. V was clipped by 4 bases and J by 8 bases; unmatched bases: 12. The DNA for the CDR3 is TGTGCCAGCAGCTCCTATCCCGGGACTAGCGGAAGGGGGGAGCTGTTTTTT. Amino acids: CASSSYPGTSGRGELFF.

The chain uses TRBV27 and TRBJ1-1; D ambiguous. Trimming shortened V by 5 bases and J by 6 bases, and 13 bases separated the two germline ends. CDR1 and CDR2 from the germline V gene are MNHEY and SMNVEV (reference sequence). The CDR3 totals 13 residues. CDR3 bases: TGTGCCAGCAGTCCTATTTTTCCTCCTGAAGCTTTCTTT. Its translation is CASSPIFPPEAFF.

This clone was picked up one time. J is TRBJ2-5 and V is TRBV6-4; 7 bases map to TRBD2. Germline V gives CDR1 MRHNA, CDR2 SNTAGT. The length of the CDR3 is 15 residues. V dropped 6 bases and J dropped 4; count of bases not matched to a gene: 11. The CDR3 DNA reads as TGTGCCAGCAGCGCACTGGGCGGCGGGGGAGAGACCCAGTACTTC. The encoded protein is CASSALGGGGETQYF.

This rearrangement joins TRBV5-4 to TRBJ2-7, with TRBD2 matching 8 bases. The CDR3 covers 15 residues. V trimming: 1 base; J trimming: 3 bases; junction bases outside the gene matches: 6. Looked up from germline, CDR1 is SGHNT and CDR2 is YYREEE (reference sequence). The DNA of the CDR3 is TGTGCCAGCAGCTTGTTAGCGGGGAACCTCTACGAGCAGTACTTC. It translates to CASSLLAGNLYEQYF.

This clone showed up just once. CDR3 sequence (DNA): TGTGCCAGCAGTCCCATACCAGGGGGCGCGGGTGAAGCTTTCTTT. The encoded protein is CASSPIPGGAGEAFF. The chain couples TRBV28 to TRBJ1-1; 8 bases are a match to TRBD1. Germline V CDR1 and CDR2: MDHEN, SYDVKM. V lost 5 bases to trimming and J lost 7 bases; unmatched junction nucleotides: 12. The CDR3 is 15 amino acids. The variable domain in full, completed from reference TRBV28 and TRBJ1-1, reads DVKVTQSSRYLVKRTGEKVFLECVQDMDHENMFWYRQDPGLGLRLIYFSYDVKMKEKGDIPEGYSVSREKKERFSLILESASTNQTSMYLCASSPIPGGAGEAFFGQGTRLTVV.

The table lists this clone with a count of one. J is TRBJ2-2 and V is TRBV5-1; D remains unclear. The CDR3 is 15 amino acids. The germline V gene encodes CDR1 SGHRS and CDR2 YFSETQ. V was clipped by 7 bases and J by 0 bases, with 13 bases between them. The DNA of the CDR3 is TGCGCCAGCTTCCGAGTGCCCCCGAACACCGGGGAGCTGTTTTTT. It codes for CASFRVPPNTGELFF.

The chain recombines TRBV27 with TRBJ2-5, with a weak D call TRBD2 (6 bases). This CDR3 is built from 13 residues. Germline assignment: CDR1 MNHEY and CDR2 SMNVEV (reference sequence). Trimming stripped 2 bases from V and 2 bases from J, with 6 bases between. For the CDR3, the DNA is TGTGCCAGCAGTTTAGGGACTCAAGAGACCCAGTACTTC. It specifies CASSLGTQETQYF.

This chain uses TRBV15 with TRBJ2-1, with D possibly matching TRBD2 (5 bases). V dropped 5 bases and J dropped 5 bases, with 10 bases sitting between them. The CDR3 loop spans 13 amino acids. The germline gives CDR1 LNHNV, CDR2 YYDKDF (reference sequence). CDR3 residues: CATSPLGDNEQFF. The CDR3, as DNA: TGTGCCACCAGCCCCCTGGGAGACAATGAGCAGTTCTTC. The full variable domain, with the rest looked up from reference TRBV15 and TRBJ2-1, is DAMVIQNPRYQVTQFGKPVTLSCSQTLNHNVMYWYQQKSSQAPKLLFHYYDKDFNNEADTPDNFQSRRPNTSFCFLDIRSPGLGDTAMYLCATSPLGDNEQFFGPGTRLTVL.

J is TRBJ1-2 and V is TRBV12-5; 9 bases match TRBD1. The V and J ends lost 3 bases and 8 bases, in that order; junction bases with no gene match: 16. This CDR3 contains 17 residues. CDR1 is LGHNT, CDR2 FRNRAP, per germline. Here the CDR3 reads CASGFLTRDRDFRGYTF. The CDR3 DNA follows: TGTGCTAGTGGTTTCCTAACCCGGGACAGGGACTTTAGGGGCTACACCTTC.

This clone was observed a single time. The J gene is TRBJ2-2, the V gene TRBV30; 7 bases align to TRBD2. Germline CDR1 is GTSNPN and CDR2 is SVGIG (reference sequence). The CDR3 contains 14 residues. Trimming took 0 bases from V and 7 from J; bases not matched to a gene: 5. CDR3 loop: CAWSVRGGDGELFF. As DNA, the CDR3 is TGTGCCTGGAGTGTACGGGGAGGGGACGGGGAGCTGTTTTTT.

The rearrangement uses TRBV4-2 and TRBJ2-7; a weak D match, TRBD2 (5 bases). The germline V and J ends were trimmed by 4 bases and 0 bases, with 16 bases remaining between them. The CDR3 has 16 residues. Looked up from germline, CDR1 is LGHNA and CDR2 is YNFKEQ. CDR3 loop: CASSPGNLLNSYEQYF. The CDR3 region has the DNA TGTGCCAGCAGCCCGGGGAATCTCCTGAACTCCTACGAGCAGTACTTC.

This clone was detected only once. V usage is TRBV28 and J usage is TRBJ2-7; TRBD1 matches at 7 bases. Germline CDR1 and CDR2: MDHEN and SYDVKM. V lost 5 bases and J lost 3; bases outside the gene matches: 4. The CDR3 sequence is 13 residues long. CDR3 loop: CASSGQVHYEQYF. The CDR3 coding sequence is TGTGCCAGCAGTGGACAGGTACACTACGAGCAGTACTTC.

The chain carries TRBV2 and TRBJ2-1; perhaps TRBD2 as D (6 bases). The CDR3 sequence is 15 residues long. Germline V gives CDR1 SNHLY, CDR2 FYNNEI. Trimming pared 6 bases from V and 0 bases from J, leaving 12 bases between. The CDR3 sequence is CASRRDASSYNEQFF. In DNA form, the CDR3 reads TGTGCCAGCAGGCGGGACGCGAGCTCCTACAATGAGCAGTTCTTC.